This note documents a single TCR beta chain sequence. No antigen is known for it. The data were taken from a study of CD8 T cells in ankylosing spondylitis. The germline V gene encodes CDR1 KGHDR and CDR2 SFDVKD. V shed 7 bases and J shed 4 bases, with 15 bases lying between them. This CDR3 comprises 14 residues. In TCRdb, the 5' RACE reads were re-called with MiXCR into one record per CDR3 protein. The sample consists of a few hundred thousand distinct CDR3 sequences, over 9.5% of them appearing once. Study-level findings and limits: What seemed typical of ankylosing spondylitis blood was a TCR beta motif built from roughly eight highly homologous variants. Disease-linked clones had a CD8+ phenotype and relatively low frequency in peripheral blood.

This receptor was identified in a male donor with ankylosing spondylitis. The rearrangement uses TRBV24-1 and TRBJ1-2, with D possibly matching TRBD1 (5 bases). Sequencing input: blood, either unsorted or a sorted T cell fraction (not recorded which). Here the CDR3 reads CATSNRDLSYGYTF. The DNA of the CDR3 is TGTGCCACCAGCAACCGGGACTTAAGCTATGGCTACACCTTC.